The next 26 T cell receptor beta chains were all read from a single sample in a study of OX40 agonist ivuxolimab in advanced cancers. The table came from immunoSEQ multiplex PCR; TCRdb's copy has only in-frame clones and leaves some out. The data contain fewer than 80,000 clones, 75% to 90% of them singletons. The sample consisted of CD4+ or CD8+ T cells sorted from blood, taken in a trial of the OX40 agonist ivuxolimab. All receptors come from an adult with an advanced solid tumor such as melanoma, head and neck, liver or kidney cancer.

The table lists this clone with a count of one. The chain couples TRBV7-6 to TRBJ2-2, with a tentative D call TRBD1 (5 bases). V lost 4 bases to trimming and J lost 1 base, with 7 bases between them. The V gene's germline CDR1 is SGHVS and CDR2 FNYEAQ. The CDR3 has 14 amino acids. The DNA of the CDR3 is TGTGCCAGCAGCTCCGGACAGAACACCGGGGAGCTGTTTTTT. This gives the protein CASSSGQNTGELFF. Using reference TRBV7-6 and TRBJ2-2 for the parts outside the CDR3, the full variable domain is GAGVSQSPRYKVTKRGQDVALRCDPISGHVSLYWYRQALGQGPEFLTYFNYEAQQDKSGLPNDRFSAERPEGSISTLTIQRTEQRDSAMYRCASSSGQNTGELFFGEGSRLTVL.

The V and J genes are TRBV2 and TRBJ2-7, with a weak D call TRBD2 (5 bases). Trimming left V 3 bases short and J 4 bases short, with 13 bases between. Germline assignment: CDR1 SNHLY and CDR2 FYNNEI. The CDR3 loop spans 14 amino acids. CDR3 bases: TGTGCCAGCAGTGAGGCGGGTTTGTGGTACGAGCAGTACTTC. Encoded protein: CASSEAGLWYEQYF.

The V and J genes are TRBV27 and TRBJ2-7; 7 nucleotides match TRBD2. The length of the CDR3 is 14 residues. Germline trimming cut 5 bases from V and 6 bases from J; bases unmatched to any gene: 10. Germline CDR1 reads MNHEY; CDR2 reads SMNVEV (reference sequence). The chain's CDR3 is CASSARRESAEQYF. The CDR3 DNA follows: TGTGCCAGCAGTGCGCGGCGGGAGAGCGCCGAGCAGTACTTC.

This chain links TRBV6-1 with TRBJ2-1; D not certain. The CDR3 totals 16 residues. The V end was cut by 1 base, the J end by 4 bases, with 14 bases between. Germline loops: CDR1 MNHNS, CDR2 SASEGT. The CDR3 reads CASSEVRLPPYNEQFF. The DNA for the CDR3 is TGTGCCAGCAGTGAAGTTCGACTGCCCCCTTACAATGAGCAGTTCTTC.

The V call is TRBV28, the J call TRBJ2-1, with D perhaps TRBD2 (5 bases). This CDR3 has 13 residues. V was shortened by 5 bases and J by 9 bases, with 14 bases between the two germline ends. From germline, CDR1 is MDHEN and CDR2 SYDVKM. The CDR3 region is CASSEGSAGEQFF. The CDR3 DNA sequence: TGTGCCAGCAGTGAGGGTTCGGCGGGTGAGCAGTTCTTC.

V gene TRBV7-6 combines with J gene TRBJ1-1, with no clear D. The CDR3 length is 13 residues. Deletions cut 2 bases from V and 7 bases from J, with 11 bases between. Germline lookup yields CDR1 SGHVS and CDR2 FNYEAQ. The CDR3 sequence is CASSLSGLGEAFF. The CDR3 DNA reads TGTGCCAGCAGCTTAAGTGGGCTCGGTGAAGCTTTCTTT.

J is TRBJ1-1 and V is TRBV7-2, with D possibly TRBD1 on 6 matching bases. Between the trimmed V and J ends, which lost 4 bases and 5 bases, there was a span of 14 bases. Germline loops: CDR1 SGHTA, CDR2 FQGNSA. There are 14 residues in the CDR3. The CDR3 spells CASSYTGTLTEAFF. As DNA, the CDR3 is TGTGCCAGCAGCTACACTGGGACACTAACTGAAGCTTTCTTT.

This chain joins TRBV27 and TRBJ2-1; D unclear. The CDR3 extends over 15 amino acids. CDR1 MNHEY and CDR2 SMNVEV come from the germline V gene (reference sequence). Trimming removed 7 bases at V and 7 bases at J, with 20 bases between. The CDR3 loop reads CASITPGPMGNEQFF. CDR3 sequence (DNA): TGTGCCAGCATCACCCCCGGGCCCATGGGGAATGAGCAGTTCTTC.

This chain links TRBV4-2 with TRBJ1-5; no definite D call. Germline values: CDR1 LGHNA, CDR2 YNFKEQ. This CDR3 has 13 amino acids. The germline V and J ends were trimmed by 4 bases and 4 bases, with 8 bases remaining between them. Here the CDR3 reads CASSPPGNQPQHF. The CDR3 DNA reads as TGTGCCAGCAGCCCACCGGGGAATCAGCCCCAGCATTTT.

The chain links TRBV4-3 to TRBJ2-7; the D gene could be TRBD1 or TRBD2 (5 bases each). The CDR3 spans 13 residues. V dropped 1 base and J dropped 2 bases, with 6 bases sitting between them. Germline lookup yields CDR1 LGHNA and CDR2 YSLEER. The CDR3 protein is CASSQGGPYEQYF. As DNA, the CDR3 is TGCGCCAGCAGCCAAGGGGGACCCTACGAGCAGTACTTC.

The chain couples TRBV9 to TRBJ2-3; D gene unclear. This CDR3 is 15 amino acids long. The germline V gene encodes CDR1 SGDLS and CDR2 YYNGEE. V was pared by 0 bases and J by 2 bases, with 10 bases between. The CDR3 region is CASSVDGGTTDTQYF. CDR3 DNA sequence: TGTGCCAGCAGCGTAGATGGCGGAACCACAGATACGCAGTATTTT.

V usage is TRBV7-2 and J usage is TRBJ2-7; TRBD1 matches at 10 bases. CDR3 size: 14 residues. V lost 5 bases, J lost 7 bases, and 8 bases stayed unmatched. The V gene's germline CDR1 is SGHTA and CDR2 FQGNSA. CDR3: CASSPMDRGGEQYF. The DNA of the CDR3 is TGTGCCAGCAGCCCGATGGACAGGGGGGGTGAGCAGTACTTC.

The CDR3, as DNA: TGCGCCAGCAGCCAAGATGTGGCCTATGGCTACACCTTC. Amino acid sequence: CASSQDVAYGYTF. V usage is TRBV4-3 and J usage is TRBJ1-2; D is unresolved. CDR3 length equals 13 residues. The ends were cut back, 0 bases at V and 4 bases at J, with 6 bases in the middle. Germline loops: CDR1 LGHNA, CDR2 YSLEER.

This clone was observed once. V usage is TRBV7-9 and J usage is TRBJ1-5, with 9 bases identical to TRBD1. V lost 5 bases, J lost 5 bases, and 7 bases stayed unmatched. The CDR3 sequence is 15 residues long. Germline V gives CDR1 SEHNR, CDR2 FQNEAQ (reference sequence). This CDR3 reads CASSPDRGSDQPQHF. DNA for the CDR3: TGTGCCAGCAGCCCGGACAGGGGATCGGATCAGCCCCAGCATTTT.

Relative to its sample, this clone is medium-sized. CDR3 protein: CATYSAPGQSNQPQHF. CDR3 DNA: TGTGCCACCTACTCCGCTCCGGGACAGAGCAATCAGCCCCAGCATTTT. The chain links TRBV19 to TRBJ1-5; 7 nucleotides match TRBD1. Germline assignment: CDR1 LNHDA and CDR2 SQIVND (reference sequence). V lost 10 bases to trimming and J lost 1 base; unmatched junction nucleotides: 13. The CDR3 is made up of 16 amino acids.

V and J are TRBV6-1 and TRBJ2-7; the match to TRBD2 covers 7 bases. The CDR3 is made up of 16 amino acids. CDR1 is MNHNS, CDR2 SASEGT, per germline. J lost 1 base, V lost 2 bases, and 8 bases had no gene match. CDR3 in amino acids: CASSEFVVAGSYEQYF. The CDR3, as DNA: TGTGCCAGCAGTGAATTTGTAGTAGCGGGTTCCTACGAGCAGTACTTC.

This clone was observed a single time. The chain carries TRBV7-2 and TRBJ2-5; 10 nucleotides agree with TRBD2. CDR3 length equals 16 residues. With 2 bases clipped from V and 2 bases from J, the junction kept 5 bases outside the gene matches. Germline loops: CDR1 SGHTA, CDR2 FQGNSA. The CDR3 DNA follows: TGTGCCAGCAGCTTATTGGCTAGCGGGGGACAAGAGACCCAGTACTTC. Its translation is CASSLLASGGQETQYF.

The chain uses TRBV19 and TRBJ2-7; 9 bases map to TRBD1. There are 14 residues in the CDR3. Germline CDR1 reads LNHDA; CDR2 reads SQIVND (reference sequence). V was pared by 5 bases and J by 3 bases, with 5 bases of the junction left unmatched. This CDR3 is CASSVTGGRYEQYF. The CDR3 DNA reads as TGTGCCAGTAGTGTAACAGGGGGCCGCTACGAGCAGTACTTC.

V is TRBV2 and J is TRBJ2-7, with 9 bases identical to TRBD2. Germline V gene data show CDR1 as SNHLY and CDR2 as FYNNEI. V lost 4 bases and J lost 2; bases outside the gene matches: 6. There are 15 residues in the CDR3. The CDR3 loop reads CASSVAAGGPYEQYF. DNA for the CDR3: TGTGCCAGCAGTGTAGCTGCGGGAGGGCCCTACGAGCAGTACTTC.

The chain recombines TRBV9 with TRBJ1-1, with D hard to call. CDR3 size: 14 residues. V dropped 0 bases and J dropped 5 bases, with 11 bases sitting between them. Germline V CDR1 and CDR2: SGDLS, YYNGEE. The chain's CDR3 is CASSVAGGVTEAFF. CDR3 bases: TGTGCCAGCAGCGTAGCGGGCGGAGTGACTGAAGCTTTCTTT.

The rearrangement uses TRBV6-4 and TRBJ2-3, with TRBD2 matching over 7 bases. Trimming cost V 2 bases and J 0 bases; bases outside gene matches: 8. The CDR3 has 17 residues. Germline V gene data show CDR1 as MRHNA and CDR2 as SNTAGT. CDR3 amino acids: CASSDPLAAPSTDTQYF. CDR3 coding DNA: TGTGCCAGCAGTGACCCCCTAGCGGCCCCTAGCACAGATACGCAGTATTTT.

This clone has only one observation. The rearrangement joins TRBV19 to TRBJ1-1; D not resolved. This CDR3 is built from 14 residues. The V gene lost 3 bases and the J gene lost 3 bases, with 11 bases spanning the gap. Germline loops: CDR1 LNHDA, CDR2 SQIVND (reference sequence). CDR3 amino acids: CASSMGSSDTEAFF. For the CDR3, the DNA is TGTGCCAGTAGTATGGGCAGCTCGGACACTGAAGCTTTCTTT.

V is TRBV9 and J is TRBJ1-4, with D unclear. CDR1 SGDLS and CDR2 YYNGEE come from the germline V gene. Trimming pared 4 bases from V and 8 bases from J, leaving 21 bases between. This CDR3 spans 16 amino acids. This CDR3 is CASSPGTGNSVEKLFF. The CDR3 DNA reads as TGTGCCAGCAGCCCCGGAACGGGCAATAGCGTCGAAAAACTGTTTTTT.

V gene TRBV5-8 combines with J gene TRBJ2-7; unclear D gene. Per the germline V gene, CDR1 is SGHTS and CDR2 is YDEGEE. V dropped 3 bases and J dropped 6 bases, with 4 bases sitting between them. CDR3 length: 10 amino acids. CDR3 protein: CASSSVEQYF. Here the CDR3 DNA reads TGTGCCAGCAGCTCCGTCGAGCAGTACTTC.

This chain joins TRBV7-9 and TRBJ2-1; TRBD2 matches at 11 bases. This CDR3 region has 16 residues. The V segment lost 6 bases and the J segment 4 bases; nucleotides outside the gene matches: 8. Germline V gives CDR1 SEHNR, CDR2 FQNEAQ (reference sequence). Here the CDR3 reads CASSFVAGGPYNEQFF. The DNA of the CDR3 is TGTGCCAGCAGTTTTGTAGCGGGAGGGCCTTACAATGAGCAGTTCTTC.

This clone showed up just a few times. The rearrangement links TRBV7-9 to TRBJ2-5; either TRBD1 or TRBD2 may fit D (5 bases each). The V end was cut by 8 bases, the J end by 2 bases, with 21 bases between. The CDR3 loop spans 16 amino acids. CDR1 and CDR2 from the germline V gene are SEHNR and FQNEAQ (reference sequence). The CDR3 protein is CASSPVPGPSQETQYF. The CDR3 nucleotides read TGTGCCAGCTCCCCCGTACCGGGACCGTCACAAGAGACCCAGTACTTC. Based on the CDR3 plus reference TRBV7-9 and TRBJ2-5, the full variable domain is DTGVSQNPRHKITKRGQNVTFRCDPISEHNRLYWYRQTLGQGPEFLTYFQNEAQLEKSRLLSDRFSAERPKGSFSTLEIQRTEQGDSAMYLCASSPVPGPSQETQYFGPGTRLLVL.